This T cell receptor beta chain was recorded in a study of blood T cell repertoires in COVID-19. TCRdb keeps only in-frame clones here, not all; method: immunoSEQ multiplex PCR. The repertoire holds tens of thousands of clones, with roughly nine tenths as singletons. CDR1 and CDR2 from the germline V gene are MGHRA and YSYEKL. Trimming took off 0 bases at V and 4 bases at J, with 7 bases between the two ends. The CDR3 runs to 14 residues. The receptor's source is a woman aged 45-60 years with active or convalescent COVID-19. Sequencing used peripheral blood. The chain carries TRBV4-1 and TRBJ2-1; D is uncertain. The CDR3 reads CASSQDSVYNEQFF. The CDR3 DNA reads as TGCGCCAGCAGCCAAGACAGCGTGTACAATGAGCAGTTCTTC.